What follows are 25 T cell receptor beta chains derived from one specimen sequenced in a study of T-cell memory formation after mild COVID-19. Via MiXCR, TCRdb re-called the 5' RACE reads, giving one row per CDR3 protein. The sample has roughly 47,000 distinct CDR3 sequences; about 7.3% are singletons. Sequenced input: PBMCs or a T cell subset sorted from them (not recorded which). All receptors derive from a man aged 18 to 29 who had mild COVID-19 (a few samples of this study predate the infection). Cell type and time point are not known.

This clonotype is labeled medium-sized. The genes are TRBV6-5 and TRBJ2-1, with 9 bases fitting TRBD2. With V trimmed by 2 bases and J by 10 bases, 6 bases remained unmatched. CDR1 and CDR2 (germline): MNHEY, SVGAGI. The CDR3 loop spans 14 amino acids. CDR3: CASSYALAGREQFF. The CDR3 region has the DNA TGTGCCAGCAGTTACGCCCTAGCGGGGAGGGAGCAGTTCTTC.

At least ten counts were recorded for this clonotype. CDR3: CASSLGVAGAQPQHF. CDR3 bases: TGCGCCAGCAGCTTGGGCGTGGCGGGTGCTCAGCCCCAGCATTTT. This chain links TRBV5-1 with TRBJ1-5; D is uncertain. The CDR3 covers 15 residues. Trimming took 0 bases from V and 6 from J, leaving 13 bases between them. Germline V gene data show CDR1 as SGHRS and CDR2 as YFSETQ.

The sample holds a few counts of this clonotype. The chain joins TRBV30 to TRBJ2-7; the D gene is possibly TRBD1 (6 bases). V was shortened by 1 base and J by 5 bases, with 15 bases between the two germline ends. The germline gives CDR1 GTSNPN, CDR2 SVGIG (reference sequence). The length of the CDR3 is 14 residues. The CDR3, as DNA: TGTGCCTGGAGTGGCGGGCAGGGGTACCACGAGCAGTACTTC. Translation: CAWSGGQGYHEQYF.

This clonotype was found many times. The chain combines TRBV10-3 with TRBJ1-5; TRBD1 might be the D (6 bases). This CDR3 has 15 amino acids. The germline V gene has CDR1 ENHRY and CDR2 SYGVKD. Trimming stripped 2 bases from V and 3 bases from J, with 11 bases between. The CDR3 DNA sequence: TGTGCCATCAGTGAGCCGGGGGCGGACAATCAGCCCCAGCATTTT. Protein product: CAISEPGADNQPQHF.

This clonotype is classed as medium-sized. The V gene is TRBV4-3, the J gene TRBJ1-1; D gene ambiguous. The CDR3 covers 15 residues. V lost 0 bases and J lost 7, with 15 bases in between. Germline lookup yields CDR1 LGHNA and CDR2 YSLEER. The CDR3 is CASSQDISGSSEAFF. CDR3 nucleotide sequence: TGCGCCAGCAGCCAAGATATTTCTGGGAGCAGTGAAGCTTTCTTT.

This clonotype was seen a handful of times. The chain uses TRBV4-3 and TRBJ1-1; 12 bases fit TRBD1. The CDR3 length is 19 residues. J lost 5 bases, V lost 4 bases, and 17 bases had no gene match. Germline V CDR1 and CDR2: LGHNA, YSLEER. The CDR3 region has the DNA TGCGCCAGCAGCCGCACCCCCGGGACAGGGGGCGCGATTAATACTGAAGCTTTCTTT. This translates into CASSRTPGTGGAINTEAFF.

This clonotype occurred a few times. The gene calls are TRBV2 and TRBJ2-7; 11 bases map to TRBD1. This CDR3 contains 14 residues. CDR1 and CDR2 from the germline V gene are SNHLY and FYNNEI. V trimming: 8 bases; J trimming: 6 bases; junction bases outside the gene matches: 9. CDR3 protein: CASLFWGQGGEQYF. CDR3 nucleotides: TGTGCCAGCTTGTTCTGGGGACAGGGGGGCGAGCAGTACTTC. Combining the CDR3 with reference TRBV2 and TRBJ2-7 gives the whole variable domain EPEVTQTPSHQVTQMGQEVILRCVPISNHLYFYWYRQILGQKVEFLVSFYNNEISEKSEIFDDQFSVERPDGSNFTLKIRSTKLEDSAMYFCASLFWGQGGEQYFGPGTRLTVT.

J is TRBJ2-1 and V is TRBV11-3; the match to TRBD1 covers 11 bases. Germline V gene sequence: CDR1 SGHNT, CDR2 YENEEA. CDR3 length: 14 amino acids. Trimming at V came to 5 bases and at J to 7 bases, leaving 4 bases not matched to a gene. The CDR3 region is CASSPRDRGNEQFF. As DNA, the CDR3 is TGTGCCAGCAGCCCCCGGGACAGGGGGAATGAGCAGTTCTTC.

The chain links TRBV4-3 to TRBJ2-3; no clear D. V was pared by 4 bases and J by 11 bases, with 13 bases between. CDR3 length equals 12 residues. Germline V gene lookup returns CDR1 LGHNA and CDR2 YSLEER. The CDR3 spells CASSLATGGQYF. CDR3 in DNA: TGCGCCAGCAGCCTGGCTACTGGCGGGCAGTATTTT.

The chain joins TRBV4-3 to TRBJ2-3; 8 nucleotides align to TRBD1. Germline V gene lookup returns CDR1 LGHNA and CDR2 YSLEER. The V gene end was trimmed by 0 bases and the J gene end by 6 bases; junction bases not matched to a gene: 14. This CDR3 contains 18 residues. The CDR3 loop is CASSQERQGAILLDTQYF. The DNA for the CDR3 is TGCGCCAGCAGCCAAGAGCGGCAGGGGGCGATTTTGTTGGATACGCAGTATTTT.

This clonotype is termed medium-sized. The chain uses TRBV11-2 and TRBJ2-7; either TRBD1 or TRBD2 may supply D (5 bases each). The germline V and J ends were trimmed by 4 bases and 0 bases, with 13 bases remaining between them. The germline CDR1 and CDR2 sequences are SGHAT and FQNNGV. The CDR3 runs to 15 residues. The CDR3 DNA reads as TGTGCCAGCAGCTCGATTTCCGGGACCTCCTACGAGCAGTACTTC. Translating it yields CASSSISGTSYEQYF.

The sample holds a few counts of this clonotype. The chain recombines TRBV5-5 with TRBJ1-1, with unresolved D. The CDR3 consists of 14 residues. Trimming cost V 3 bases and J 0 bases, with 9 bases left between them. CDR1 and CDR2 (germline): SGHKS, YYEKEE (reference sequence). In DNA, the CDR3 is TGTGCCAGCAGCTCAATTATCATGAACACTGAAGCTTTCTTT. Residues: CASSSIIMNTEAFF. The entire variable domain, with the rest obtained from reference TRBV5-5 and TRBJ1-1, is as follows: DAGVTQSPTHLIKTRGQQVTLRCSPISGHKSVSWYQQVLGQGPQFIFQYYEKEERGRGNFPDRFSARQFPNYSSELNVNALLLGDSALYLCASSSIIMNTEAFFGQGTRLTVV.

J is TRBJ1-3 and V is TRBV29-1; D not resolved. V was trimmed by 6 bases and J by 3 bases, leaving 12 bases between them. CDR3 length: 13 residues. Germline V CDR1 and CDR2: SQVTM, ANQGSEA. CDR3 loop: CSVIPDIGNTIYF. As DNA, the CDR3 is TGCAGCGTCATTCCCGATATTGGAAACACCATATATTTT.

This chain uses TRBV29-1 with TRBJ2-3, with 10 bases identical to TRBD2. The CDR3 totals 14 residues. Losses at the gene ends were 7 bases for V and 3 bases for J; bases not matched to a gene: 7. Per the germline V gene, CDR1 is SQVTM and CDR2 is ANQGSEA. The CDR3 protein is CSADLAGVTDTQYF. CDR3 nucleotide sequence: TGCAGCGCGGATCTAGCGGGGGTTACAGATACGCAGTATTTT.

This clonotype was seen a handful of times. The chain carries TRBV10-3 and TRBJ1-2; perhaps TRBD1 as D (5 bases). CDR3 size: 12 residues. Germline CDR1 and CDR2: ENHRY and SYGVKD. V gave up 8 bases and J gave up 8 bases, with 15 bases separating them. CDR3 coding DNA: TGTGCCATCCGCGTTGGGGGAAGCGGCTACACCTTC. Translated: CAIRVGGSGYTF.

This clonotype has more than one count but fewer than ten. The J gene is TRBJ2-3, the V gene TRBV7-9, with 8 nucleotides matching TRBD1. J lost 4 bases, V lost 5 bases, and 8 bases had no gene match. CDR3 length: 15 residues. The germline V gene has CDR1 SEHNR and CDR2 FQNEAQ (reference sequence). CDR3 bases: TGTGCCAGCAGCACCGGACAGGGCTTAGCAGATACGCAGTATTTT. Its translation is CASSTGQGLADTQYF. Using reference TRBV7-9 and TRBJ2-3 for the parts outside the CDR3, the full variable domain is DTGVSQNPRHKITKRGQNVTFRCDPISEHNRLYWYRQTLGQGPEFLTYFQNEAQLEKSRLLSDRFSAERPKGSFSTLEIQRTEQGDSAMYLCASSTGQGLADTQYFGPGTRLTVL.

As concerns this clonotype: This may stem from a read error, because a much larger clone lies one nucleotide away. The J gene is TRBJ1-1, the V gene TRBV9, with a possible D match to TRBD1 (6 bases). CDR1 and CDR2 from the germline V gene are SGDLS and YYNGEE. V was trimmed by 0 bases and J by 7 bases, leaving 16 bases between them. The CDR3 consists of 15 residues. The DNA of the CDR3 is TGTGCCAGCAGCGTAGGCTCGCCGGGGGCCAATGAAGCTTTCTTT. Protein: CASSVGSPGANEAFF.

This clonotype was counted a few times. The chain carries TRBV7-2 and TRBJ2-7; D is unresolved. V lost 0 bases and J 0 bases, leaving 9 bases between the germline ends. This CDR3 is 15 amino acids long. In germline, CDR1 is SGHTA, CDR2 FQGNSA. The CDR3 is CASSLASSLSYEQYF. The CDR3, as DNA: TGTGCCAGCAGCTTAGCGTCCAGTCTCTCCTACGAGCAGTACTTC.

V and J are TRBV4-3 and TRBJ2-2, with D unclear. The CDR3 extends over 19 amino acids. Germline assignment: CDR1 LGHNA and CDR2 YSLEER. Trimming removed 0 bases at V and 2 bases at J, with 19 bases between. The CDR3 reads CASSQDRGSILRNTGELFF. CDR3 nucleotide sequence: TGCGCCAGCAGCCAAGATCGAGGCAGCATCCTTAGAAACACCGGGGAGCTGTTTTTT.

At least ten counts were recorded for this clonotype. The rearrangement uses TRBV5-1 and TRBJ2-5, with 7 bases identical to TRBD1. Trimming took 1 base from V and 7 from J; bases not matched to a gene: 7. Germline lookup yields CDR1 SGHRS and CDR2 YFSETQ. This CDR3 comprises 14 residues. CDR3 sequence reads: CASSLTTGMVTQYF. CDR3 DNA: TGCGCCAGCAGCTTGACGACAGGGATGGTGACCCAGTACTTC. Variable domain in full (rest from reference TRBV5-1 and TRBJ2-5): KAGVTQTPRYLIKTRGQQVTLSCSPISGHRSVSWYQQTPGQGLQFLFEYFSETQRNKGNFPGRFSGRQFSNSRSEMNVSTLELGDSALYLCASSLTTGMVTQYFGPGTRLLVL.

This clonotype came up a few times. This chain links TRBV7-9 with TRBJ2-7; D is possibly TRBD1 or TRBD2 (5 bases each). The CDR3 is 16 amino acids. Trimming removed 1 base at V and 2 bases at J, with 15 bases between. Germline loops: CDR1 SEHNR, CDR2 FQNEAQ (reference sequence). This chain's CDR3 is CASSLGVGTATYEQYV. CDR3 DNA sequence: TGTGCCAGCAGCTTAGGAGTGGGGACCGCCACCTACGAGCAGTACGTC.

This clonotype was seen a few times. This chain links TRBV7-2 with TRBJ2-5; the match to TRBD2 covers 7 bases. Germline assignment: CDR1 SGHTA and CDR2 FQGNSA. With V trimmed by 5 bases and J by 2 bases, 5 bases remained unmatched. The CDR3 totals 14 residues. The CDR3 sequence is CASSGGRVQETQYF. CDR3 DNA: TGTGCCAGCAGCGGGGGGAGGGTTCAAGAGACCCAGTACTTC.

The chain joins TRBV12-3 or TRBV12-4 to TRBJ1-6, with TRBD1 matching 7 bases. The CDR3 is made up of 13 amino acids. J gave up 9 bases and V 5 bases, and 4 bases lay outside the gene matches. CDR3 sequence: CASSGDRSSPLHF. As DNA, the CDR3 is TGTGCCAGCAGTGGGGACAGAAGTTCACCCCTCCACTTT.

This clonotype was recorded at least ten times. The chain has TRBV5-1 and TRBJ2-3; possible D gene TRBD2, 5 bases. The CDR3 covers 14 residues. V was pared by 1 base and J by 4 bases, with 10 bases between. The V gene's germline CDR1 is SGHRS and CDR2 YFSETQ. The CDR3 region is CASSLWVGADTQYF. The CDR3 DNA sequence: TGCGCCAGCAGCTTGTGGGTCGGGGCAGATACGCAGTATTTT.

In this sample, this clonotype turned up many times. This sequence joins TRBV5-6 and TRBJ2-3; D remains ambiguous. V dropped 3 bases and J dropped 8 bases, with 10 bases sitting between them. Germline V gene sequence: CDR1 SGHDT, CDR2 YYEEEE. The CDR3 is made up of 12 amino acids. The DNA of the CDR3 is TGTGCCAGCAGCTCGGTTACGGGTACGCAGTATTTT. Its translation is CASSSVTGTQYF.